The T cell receptor beta chain described here comes from a study of blood T cell repertoires in COVID-19. Overall study: The cDNA or gDNA used as material had been derived from T cells, B-cell-depleted T cells, or PBMCs.

CDR1 is ENHRY and CDR2 is SYGVKD in the germline V gene. V gave up 6 bases and J gave up 5 bases, with 10 bases separating them. This CDR3 contains 12 residues. Assay used: immunoSEQ multiplex PCR; TCRdb lists only in-frame clones, some missing. Among 60,000 to 90,000 clones listed, roughly 84% were seen once. The chain recombines TRBV10-3 with TRBJ1-2; D might be TRBD1 (5 bases). Sequenced input: peripheral blood. The receptor was derived from a woman aged 45-60 years with acute or convalescent COVID-19. CDR3 sequence: CAIRRGGYGYTF. The CDR3, as DNA: TGTGCCATCAGGCGGGGGGGATATGGCTACACCTTC.